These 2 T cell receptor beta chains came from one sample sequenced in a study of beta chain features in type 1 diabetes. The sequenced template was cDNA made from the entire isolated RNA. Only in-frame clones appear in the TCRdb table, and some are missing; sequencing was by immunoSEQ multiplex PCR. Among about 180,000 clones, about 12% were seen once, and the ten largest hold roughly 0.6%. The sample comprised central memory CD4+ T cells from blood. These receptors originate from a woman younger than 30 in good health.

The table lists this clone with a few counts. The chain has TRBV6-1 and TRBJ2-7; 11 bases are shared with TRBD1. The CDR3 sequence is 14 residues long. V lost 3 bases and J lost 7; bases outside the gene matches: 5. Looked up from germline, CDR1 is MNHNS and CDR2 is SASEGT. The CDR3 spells CASSDGQGAGEQYF. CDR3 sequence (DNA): TGTGCCAGCAGTGACGGACAGGGGGCGGGTGAGCAGTACTTC.

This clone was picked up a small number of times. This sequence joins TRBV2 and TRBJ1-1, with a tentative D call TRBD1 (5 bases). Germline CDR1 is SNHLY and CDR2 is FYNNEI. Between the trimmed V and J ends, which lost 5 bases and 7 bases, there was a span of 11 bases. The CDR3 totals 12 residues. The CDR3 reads CASSRQYSEAFF. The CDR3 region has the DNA TGTGCCAGCAGTCGACAGTACAGTGAAGCTTTCTTT.